This T cell receptor (beta chain) was documented in a study of CD8+ T cells in alopecia areata. Study conclusions and caveats: Just one nonresponder means the tie between baseline CD8+ expansion and response stays uncertain.

Treatment noted: oral pan-JAK inhibitor, 5-10 mg twice daily. TCR sequencing used cDNA made by reverse transcription of extracted RNA. Some clones are missing from TCRdb's copy, which holds only in-frame ones; the method was immunoSEQ multiplex PCR. The sample gives 150,000 or so clones, roughly 50% of which show up once; more than 15% is in the top ten. V lost 5 bases and J lost 6, with 19 bases in between. Germline CDR1 reads SQVTM; CDR2 reads ANQGSEA. The CDR3 has 14 residues. As concerns this clone: Antigen specificity is unknown.

The rearrangement joins TRBV29-1 to TRBJ1-2, with D perhaps matching TRBD1 (5 bases). The sample in question was CD4+ T cells sorted from blood, obtained at approximately week 56, from a patient treated with tofacitinib. The TCR was taken from a human donor with alopecia areata. CDR3 sequence: CSVSALTDRNGYTF. In DNA, the CDR3 is TGCAGCGTTTCCGCCTTAACCGACAGAAATGGCTACACCTTC.